The rows below give T cell receptor beta chains drawn from one sample of a study of CD8 T cells in ankylosing spondylitis. TCRdb independently ran MiXCR on the 5' RACE reads; one entry per CDR3 protein. The data hold some 840,000 distinct CDR3 sequences, with approximately 12% observed a single time. The sequenced sample consisted of blood, either unsorted or a sorted T cell fraction (not recorded which). The receptors were gathered from a male donor with ankylosing spondylitis. CDR3s include the opening cysteine and the closing phenylalanine or tryptophan. D genes are given only for firm matches. The size entry is marked missing in some rows and otherwise reads once, few, many or a size class.

TRBD2	TRBV20-1	TRBJ2-3	few	CSGRASGNTDTQYF	TGCAGTGGCCGGGCTAGCGGAAACACAGATACGCAGTATTTT
TRBD1	TRBV11-1	TRBJ2-7	-	CASSPPDRGNEQYF	TGTGCCAGCAGCCCACCGGACAGGGGAAACGAGCAGTACTTC
TRBD2	TRBV18	TRBJ2-1	few	CASSPLVLTSGSGNEQFF	TGTGCCAGCTCACCCCTAGTCCTGACTAGCGGGAGTGGAAATGAGCAGTTCTTC
TRBD2	TRBV20-1	TRBJ2-1	few	CSAKGLAGTNEQFF	TGCAGTGCTAAGGGACTAGCGGGTACCAATGAGCAGTTCTTC
-	TRBV29-1	TRBJ2-3	-	CSVCDQGSTDTQYF	TGCAGCGTTTGCGACCAGGGAAGCACAGATACGCAGTATTTT
-	TRBV6-5	TRBJ1-2	many	CASSYGGGYTF	TGTGCCAGCAGTTACGGGGGGGGCTACACCTTC
-	TRBV5-1	TRBJ2-7	many	CASSLGAGTYEQYF	TGCGCCAGCAGCTTGGGGGCAGGGACCTACGAGCAGTACTTC
-	TRBV5-1	TRBJ2-7	many	CASTLDRTISYEQYF	TGCGCCAGCACCCTCGACAGGACGATCTCCTACGAGCAGTACTTC
-	TRBV5-1	TRBJ2-5	many	CASSLAPDQETQYF	TGCGCCAGCAGCTTGGCCCCAGATCAAGAGACCCAGTACTTC
TRBD1	TRBV6-5	TRBJ2-1	few	CASSYETGSYNEQFF	TGTGCCAGCAGTTATGAGACAGGGTCCTACAATGAGCAGTTCTTC
TRBD1	TRBV6-1	TRBJ1-2	few	CASRHTGGRIGGYTF	TGTGCCAGCAGACACACAGGGGGCCGGATAGGGGGCTACACCTTC
-	TRBV11-2	TRBJ2-5	-	CASSLGGQRAETQYF	TGTGCCAGCAGCTTAGGGGGACAGCGGGCAGAGACCCAGTACTTC
-	TRBV7-2	TRBJ2-6	-	CASSGYSGANVLTF	TGTGCCAGCAGCGGCTACTCTGGGGCCAACGTCCTGACTTTC
TRBD1	TRBV12-3/TRBV12-4	TRBJ1-2	-	CASTRRGGYGYTF	TGTGCCAGCACCCGCAGGGGGGGATATGGCTACACCTTC
TRBD1	TRBV12-3/TRBV12-4	TRBJ2-7	-	CASSSRGAGGRQYF	TGTGCCAGCAGTTCGAGGGGTGCAGGGGGCCGGCAGTACTTC
-	TRBV7-2	TRBJ1-2	-	CASSLSNTAYGYTF	TGTGCCAGCAGCTTAAGCAATACCGCCTATGGCTACACCTTC
-	TRBV9	TRBJ2-7	-	CASSVGAGLYEQYF	TGTGCCAGCAGCGTAGGGGCCGGGCTCTACGAGCAGTACTTC
TRBD2	TRBV20-1	TRBJ2-7	-	CSASLTSGRYEQYF	TGCAGTGCTAGCTTGACTAGCGGGAGGTACGAGCAGTACTTC
-	TRBV20-1	TRBJ2-1	many	CSARRYNEQFF	TGCAGTGCTAGAAGGTATAATGAGCAGTTCTTC
-	TRBV7-8	TRBJ2-3	-	CASSLNGFTDTQYF	TGTGCCAGCAGCTTAAACGGTTTCACAGATACGCAGTATTTT
-	TRBV6-5	TRBJ2-5	few	CASSSQSETQYF	TGTGCCAGCAGTTCGCAGAGTGAGACCCAGTACTTC
-	TRBV7-2	TRBJ2-1	-	CASRRKQGGSYNEQFF	TGTGCCAGCAGGCGCAAGCAGGGGGGGTCCTACAATGAGCAGTTCTTC
-	TRBV4-3	TRBJ2-7	few	CASSHSHTAYEQYF	TGCGCCAGCAGCCACTCGCACACAGCCTACGAGCAGTACTTC
-	TRBV7-2	TRBJ2-7	-	CASSSWRFAEQYF	TGTGCCAGCAGCTCCTGGAGGTTCGCCGAGCAGTACTTC
-	TRBV20-1	TRBJ2-1	few	CSAPDRTGGNEQFF	TGCAGTGCTCCCGACAGGACCGGGGGCAATGAGCAGTTCTTC
-	TRBV20-1	TRBJ2-2	-	CSARDLQKPNTGELFF	TGCAGTGCTAGAGATCTGCAGAAGCCGAACACCGGGGAGCTGTTTTTT